This note documents a single TCR beta chain sequence. There is no known antigen for this receptor. Nothing much larger sits one base from this clone, and base qualities are not available. The data belong to a study of shared clonotypes between healthy human individuals (dated by TCRdb to about 2020). For context, the study as a whole: The cohort comprised two women and a few men aged 18 to 49 years. For each donor, CD4 naive and CD4 memory were each run on three plates, CD8 naive on two plates, and CD8 memory on one plate. To estimate repertoire size and how much clonotype sharing occurs between individuals, the study deeply sequenced the blood TCR repertoires of 5 or 6 healthy adults. Libraries were prepared and TCR repertoires were sequenced by different laboratories using diverse techniques, in order to increase sequencing depth and limit assay-specific biases. Leukapheresis yielded between about 0.9 and 9 billion PBMCs per donor. What the research found in general, with its limitations: Sampling was restricted to blood, and TCR repertoires in tissues likely differ from the TCR repertoires found in blood. Even with the large sequencing depth, rarefaction of the sorted-subset datasets indicated that sequencing was incomplete. Naive subsets generally had larger estimated clonotype richness than memory subsets did. Pairwise subsampling led to the expectation that sequencing depth would affect the degree of clonotype sharing among donors. Sharing across four donors was observed for roughly 5.4% of naive CD4, 3% to 3.5% of naive CD8, roughly 2.3% of memory CD4, and around 0.44% of memory CD8 clonotypes. Compared with non-shared clonotypes, clonotypes shared by all four sorted-subset donors had higher generation probabilities. Because the study included only a small number of donors, the genetic and exposure-history diversity represented was limited.

Via the germline V gene (reference sequence), CDR1 is LNHDA and CDR2 SQIVND. The CDR3 numbers 13 residues from cysteine through phenylalanine. Only the CDR3 portion is preserved as DNA: 39 bases, with reading frame beginning at the first base. V was cut back by 4 bases and J by 8 bases, leaving a gap of 12 bases between them. Using the deep immunoSEQ assay, multiplex PCR amplified TCR CDR3 regions from genomic DNA. Genomic DNA extracted from each cell subset was distributed evenly over all wells of several immunoSEQ 96-well plates, and each plate served as one replicate. Each replicate PCR for sorted subsets received roughly 0.2 ug genomic DNA, equal to some 32,000 T cell genomes. Purified libraries were measured with a Qubit 3.0 fluorometer, size-checked on a Bioanalyzer 2100, and measured again with the KAPA Library Quantification kit. Each immunoSEQ 96-well plate was sequenced on its own single-read 150-cycle Illumina NextSeq 550 flow cell. Regarding the original processing steps: The immunoSEQ output contained only junctional sequences without quality scores, so filtering could not match that applied to full-length reads. To assign V/J genes and CDR3, sequences were annotated against IMGT germline references using PyIR, a Python wrapper for IgBLAST v1.9. Any read was removed if the V/J assignment was weak (E-value above 1e-6), the CDR3 was missing, or the read contained stop codons, out-of-frame junctions, or ambiguous translated residues. V3J clonotypes were defined by identical inferred V gene, J gene, and CDR3 amino acid sequence. Percentage overlap between repertoires was calculated by dividing the number of shared unique clonotypes by the size of the smaller repertoire. Three approaches were used to assess repertoire richness: RTK rarefaction, the Chao1 estimator, and Recon v2.1 estimates of unobserved clonotypes. OLGA was used to compute generation probabilities for all TCRbeta clonotypes that the gDNA method yielded from a few donors. TCRdb took this table from immuneACCESS and kept in-frame rearrangements with V and J called. Such tables lack part of the clones; where checked against another copy, unresolved V genes explain under half of the gap, and the rest is unexplained. The V and J calls and clone size are taken from that table; D and trimming were inferred from the DNA. Across this sample there are just under 350,000 clones, with roughly 80% seen only once. The ten largest make up 10% of the sample.

Healthy HIV-negative adults with no recently reported acute infections or vaccinations were included as donors. Only Caucasian adults living in Nashville, Tennessee, USA were represented among the donors. CD4+ T cells were enriched by magnetic negative selection; naive cells were then positively selected on CD45RA, and the negative fraction formed the memory subset. After blood collection by leukapheresis, PBMCs were isolated using Ficoll-Histopaque density gradient centrifugation and then cryopreserved in the vapor phase of liquid nitrogen. Analytical flow cytometry was used to check the purity and quantity of every magnetically sorted T cell population. Genomic DNA was isolated from each sorted fraction and quantified by UV absorbance on a Nanodrop 2000c.

The receptor comes from a man between 25 and 39 years old in good health. The chain is assembled from TRBV19 and TRBJ2-1; TRBD2 is perhaps the D gene, given 5 matching bases. The sample consisted of memory CD4+ T cells sorted from blood. The meaning of the sample's cell subset or site label: CD45RA-negative fraction. CDR3 sequence: CASSTNSVDEQFF. The nucleotide sequence is TGTGCCAGTAGTACTAATAGCGTGGATGAGCAGTTCTTC. Where the CDR3 stops, the reference TRBV19 and TRBJ2-1 genes take over; the full variable domain is DGGITQSPKYLFRKEGQNVTLSCEQNLNHDAMYWYRQDPGQGLRLIYYSQIVNDFQKGDIAEGYSVSREKKESFPLTVTSAQKNPTAFYLCASSTNSVDEQFFGPGTRLTVL.